Following are 25 T cell receptor beta chains from one sample sequenced in a study of OX40 agonist ivuxolimab in advanced cancers. Data came from immunoSEQ multiplex PCR; TCRdb stores just in-frame clones and leaves some out. The table shows more than 80,000 clones, with around 94% occurring only once. The source material was CD4+ or CD8+ T cells sorted from blood, sampled in a trial of the OX40 agonist ivuxolimab. The source is an adult with an advanced solid tumor such as melanoma, head and neck, liver or kidney cancer.

The rearrangement joins TRBV4-3 to TRBJ1-3; the D is unclear. Trimming left V 0 bases short and J 4 bases short, with 4 bases between. The CDR3 has 13 residues. Germline loops: CDR1 LGHNA, CDR2 YSLEER. DNA for the CDR3: TGCGCCAGCAGCCAAGAGGGAGGAAACACCATATATTTT. Translating it yields CASSQEGGNTIYF.

This chain links TRBV6-5 with TRBJ1-1, with 10 nucleotides matching TRBD1. Trimming took 5 bases from V and 4 from J; bases not matched to a gene: 7. The CDR3 totals 15 residues. Germline loops: CDR1 MNHEY, CDR2 SVGAGI. The CDR3 here is CASSLKGQGGTEAFF. CDR3 sequence (DNA): TGTGCCAGCAGTCTAAAAGGACAGGGGGGCACTGAAGCTTTCTTT.

This clone was observed a single time. This chain uses TRBV19 with TRBJ1-5; unclear D gene. Between the trimmed V and J ends, which lost 7 bases and 0 bases, there was a span of 13 bases. In germline, CDR1 is LNHDA, CDR2 SQIVND (reference sequence). The CDR3 has 15 amino acids. The DNA of the CDR3 is TGTGCCAGTACTCGGGCAGAGAATAGCAATCAGCCCCAGCATTTT. This translates into CASTRAENSNQPQHF.

This rearrangement joins TRBV9 to TRBJ2-3; D remains unclear. The CDR3 spans 14 residues. The ends were cut back, 2 bases at V and 1 base at J, with 8 bases in the middle. From germline, CDR1 is SGDLS and CDR2 YYNGEE. The CDR3 here is CASSVTGRTDTQYF. The CDR3 coding sequence is TGTGCCAGCAGCGTGACTGGCCGCACAGATACGCAGTATTTT.

The chain carries TRBV30 and TRBJ1-1; D is unclear. Germline V gene lookup returns CDR1 GTSNPN and CDR2 SVGIG (reference sequence). The CDR3 spans 12 residues. Trimming pared 4 bases from V and 11 bases from J, leaving 17 bases between. CDR3 region: CAWKRTQTRAFF. The CDR3 nucleotides read TGTGCCTGGAAAAGGACCCAGACTAGGGCTTTCTTT.

The gene calls are TRBV5-1 and TRBJ1-2, with 7 nucleotides matching TRBD1. The trim removed 4 bases at V and 0 bases at J, leaving 3 bases unmatched. Germline V CDR1 and CDR2: SGHRS, YFSETQ. The CDR3 has 14 residues. The CDR3 sequence is CASSTGQSNYGYTF. The CDR3, as DNA: TGCGCCAGCAGCACGGGACAGTCTAACTATGGCTACACCTTC.

This clone was observed a handful of times. This chain connects TRBV6-5 to TRBJ2-3; 7 bases map to TRBD2. The V gene end was trimmed by 6 bases and the J gene end by 3 bases; junction bases not matched to a gene: 9. This CDR3 region has 15 residues. Germline loops: CDR1 MNHEY, CDR2 SVGAGI. CDR3 nucleotide sequence: TGTGCCAGCAGATTAAGCGGGGCGGGGACAGATACGCAGTATTTT. Its translation: CASRLSGAGTDTQYF.

This clone was seen only a few times. The chain employs TRBV18 and TRBJ1-2; D is unclear. Deletions cut 6 bases from V and 2 bases from J, with 10 bases between. CDR3 length: 13 amino acids. Germline V gives CDR1 KGHSH, CDR2 LQKENI. For the CDR3, the DNA is TGTGCCAGCTCCCCCGGGCAAAACTATGGCTACACCTTC. It yields the protein CASSPGQNYGYTF.

This chain connects TRBV15 to TRBJ2-7; D is perhaps TRBD1 (7 bases). Trimming took 1 base from V and 1 from J, leaving 14 bases between them. This CDR3 contains 16 residues. Germline V gene data show CDR1 as LNHNV and CDR2 as YYDKDF (reference sequence). This CDR3 is CATSRGQGGLSYEQYF. CDR3 nucleotide sequence: TGTGCCACCAGCAGAGGACAGGGAGGTCTTTCCTACGAGCAGTACTTC.

The sample holds a few counts of this clone. The chain carries TRBV10-3 and TRBJ2-1; 8 bases are a match to TRBD2. Germline CDR1 reads ENHRY; CDR2 reads SYGVKD. The J segment lost 9 bases and the V segment lost 0 bases, leaving 7 bases of the junction unmatched. This CDR3 comprises 15 residues. CDR3 DNA: TGTGCCATCAGTGAGTCGCAGAACGGGAGGGTTGAGCAGTTCTTC. This encodes CAISESQNGRVEQFF.

The genes are TRBV5-6 and TRBJ1-2; no definite D call. V was trimmed by 0 bases and J by 5 bases, leaving 8 bases between them. This CDR3 contains 13 residues. Germline CDR1 is SGHDT and CDR2 is YYEEEE. This chain's CDR3 is CASSLVVSYGYTF. The CDR3 DNA reads as TGTGCCAGCAGCTTGGTTGTCAGTTATGGCTACACCTTC. Supplemented by reference TRBV5-6 and TRBJ1-2, the full variable domain reads DAGVTQSPTHLIKTRGQQVTLRCSPKSGHDTVSWYQQALGQGPQFIFQYYEEEERQRGNFPDRFSGHQFPNYSSELNVNALLLGDSALYLCASSLVVSYGYTFGSGTRLTVV.

This chain links TRBV5-4 with TRBJ1-5, with D unresolved. Germline V gene data show CDR1 as SGHNT and CDR2 as YYREEE (reference sequence). V was clipped by 0 bases and J by 7 bases, with 5 bases between them. CDR3 length: 12 residues. CDR3 sequence: CASSLDSQPQHF. The CDR3 DNA reads as TGTGCCAGCAGCTTGGACAGCCAGCCCCAGCATTTT.

The rearrangement joins TRBV4-3 to TRBJ2-1, with D possibly TRBD1 on 6 matching bases. The V and J ends lost 3 bases and 7 bases respectively, with 16 bases between them. Germline assignment: CDR1 LGHNA and CDR2 YSLEER. The CDR3 runs to 15 residues. CDR3: CASSQRGGYRNEQFF. CDR3 sequence (DNA): TGCGCCAGCAGCCAGAGAGGGGGTTATCGGAATGAGCAGTTCTTC.

The chain recombines TRBV6-5 with TRBJ1-2, with D uncertain. CDR1 is MNHEY, CDR2 SVGAGI, per germline. Trimming shortened V by 6 bases and J by 3 bases, and 14 bases separated the two germline ends. The CDR3 covers 14 residues. The CDR3 nucleotides read TGTGCCAGCAGAGCGGCCTCCCAGTACTATGGCTACACCTTC. The encoded protein is CASRAASQYYGYTF.

The chain joins TRBV6-5 to TRBJ2-2; TRBD1 or TRBD2 may be the D gene (6 bases each). The CDR3 covers 15 residues. The V end was cut by 8 bases, the J end by 3 bases, with 16 bases between. Germline V lookup: CDR1 MNHEY, CDR2 SVGAGI. Here the CDR3 DNA reads TGTGCCAGCGCCCTAAGGGGGGCGGACACCGGGGAGCTGTTTTTT. This codes for CASALRGADTGELFF.

The J gene is TRBJ1-2, the V gene TRBV28, with D hard to call. CDR3 length: 13 residues. Trimming shortened V by 8 bases and J by 0 bases, and 10 bases separated the two germline ends. Germline lookup yields CDR1 MDHEN and CDR2 SYDVKM. The CDR3 DNA reads TGTGCCAGCGGGTTTGCGCCTAACTATGGCTACACCTTC. Protein: CASGFAPNYGYTF.

V is TRBV11-2 and J is TRBJ2-3, with a weak D call TRBD2 (5 bases). Germline CDR1 is SGHAT and CDR2 is FQNNGV. The V and J ends lost 5 bases and 8 bases respectively, with 14 bases between them. The CDR3 runs 13 residues. The CDR3 loop reads CASSALLVTTQYF. CDR3 coding DNA: TGTGCCAGCAGCGCACTACTAGTTACTACGCAGTATTTT.

This chain uses TRBV2 with TRBJ2-7; tentative D call: TRBD2 (6 bases). Looked up from germline, CDR1 is SNHLY and CDR2 is FYNNEI. This CDR3 region has 14 residues. The V end lost 4 bases, the J end lost 3 bases, and 13 bases lay between the germline ends. Here the CDR3 reads CASSAAGLSYEQYV. In nucleotides, the CDR3 is TGTGCCAGCAGTGCCGCGGGGCTTAGCTACGAGCAGTACGTC.

The rearrangement joins TRBV18 to TRBJ1-1, with 7 bases that match TRBD1. The CDR3 spans 13 residues. With V trimmed by 9 bases and J by 2 bases, 6 bases remained unmatched. The germline CDR1 and CDR2 sequences are KGHSH and LQKENI. CDR3 DNA sequence: TGTGCCAGTTCCGGACAGGCCAACACTGAAGCTTTCTTT. It codes for CASSGQANTEAFF.

The genes are TRBV25-1 and TRBJ1-6; possibly TRBD1 for D (5 bases). The CDR3 covers 13 residues. Trimming cost V 5 bases and J 7 bases, with 9 bases left between them. Per germline, CDR1 MGHDK and CDR2 SYGVNS. The chain's CDR3 is CASSPRQNSPLHF. In DNA form, the CDR3 reads TGTGCCAGCAGTCCACGACAGAATTCACCCCTCCACTTT.

This chain links TRBV28 with TRBJ1-2; unclear D gene. Per the germline V gene, CDR1 is MDHEN and CDR2 is SYDVKM. The CDR3 consists of 11 residues. V lost 6 bases and J 2 bases, leaving 4 bases between the germline ends. CDR3 in DNA: TGTGCCAGCAGCATGAACTATGGCTACACCTTC. Residues: CASSMNYGYTF.

This clone was seen only once. This chain's CDR3 is CASSLNRFSQPQHF. In DNA, the CDR3 is TGTGCCAGCAGCTTAAACAGGTTTAGTCAGCCCCAGCATTTT. V and J are TRBV7-2 and TRBJ1-5; the D gene is possibly TRBD1 (5 bases). The CDR3 is 14 residues long. Germline CDR1 and CDR2: SGHTA and FQGNSA. V lost 2 bases and J 6 bases, leaving 11 bases between the germline ends.

This clone is a singleton in its sample. V gene TRBV19 combines with J gene TRBJ2-7; 13 bases match TRBD2. The CDR3 is 15 residues long. Germline values: CDR1 LNHDA, CDR2 SQIVND (reference sequence). The ends lost 6 bases at V and 4 bases at J; junction bases unmatched: 6. CDR3 in amino acids: CASSMGLAGTYEQYV. The CDR3, as DNA: TGTGCCAGTAGCATGGGACTAGCGGGAACTTACGAGCAGTACGTC.

The gene calls are TRBV28 and TRBJ2-3; 7 nucleotides agree with TRBD1. Looked up from germline, CDR1 is MDHEN and CDR2 is SYDVKM. The CDR3 totals 14 residues. V shed 4 bases and J 3 bases; nucleotides not matched to a gene: 4. For the CDR3, the DNA is TGTGCCAGCAGTTCCCCGGGACAGACAGATACGCAGTATTTT. Translating gives CASSSPGQTDTQYF.

The chain carries TRBV12-5 and TRBJ2-1; TRBD2 matches 11 bases. The CDR3 is 17 residues long. In germline, CDR1 is LGHNT, CDR2 FRNRAP. Unmatched junction bases numbered 15, after V lost 5 bases and J lost 9 bases. Here the CDR3 DNA reads TGTGCTAGTGGTCGCGCCGGGACTAGCGGAACTGGTGGTGAGCAGTTCTTC. This encodes CASGRAGTSGTGGEQFF.